This T cell receptor beta chain was sequenced for a study of cytomegalovirus exposure and HLA in healthy donors. Germline V gene sequence: CDR1 SGHNT, CDR2 YYREEE (reference sequence). There are 15 residues in the CDR3. V lost 2 bases to trimming and J lost 2 bases, with 12 bases between them. The PCR ran on 60 Vbeta and 13 Jbeta primers. The data were produced by immunoSEQ multiplex PCR, yet TCRdb's version contains in-frame clones alone and is incomplete. The table lists 36,000 or so clones, around 84% of them singletons. Sequencing was carried out using PBMCs. This TCR was recovered from a woman aged 18-35 years in good health and CMV-seronegative. This rearrangement joins TRBV5-4 to TRBJ2-3; D possibly corresponds to TRBD1 (6 bases). CDR3 residues: CASSFPGTHTDTQYF. The CDR3, as DNA: TGTGCCAGCAGCTTTCCCGGGACACACACAGATACGCAGTATTTT.